What follows are 14 T cell receptor beta chains derived from one specimen sequenced in a study of identical twins. TCRdb recomputed calls from the 5' RACE reads with MiXCR, one row per CDR3 protein. Of about 660,000 distinct CDR3 sequences in the sample, about 9.4% are singletons; the top ten hold approximately 0.94%. The sample also formed part of further work on yellow fever vaccine responses in identical twins.

The sequenced material came from PBMCs. Receptors were obtained from a woman under 30 in good health.

V gene TRBV14 combines with J gene TRBJ2-7; 8 positions match TRBD1. Germline CDR1 is SGHDN and CDR2 is FVKESK. The CDR3 sequence is 16 residues long. The J segment lost 2 bases and the V segment lost 6 bases, leaving 12 bases of the junction unmatched. The CDR3 DNA is TGTGCCAGCAGTCCGCTTTTCCGGGACAGGACCTACGAGCAGTACTTC. It yields the protein CASSPLFRDRTYEQYF. Filled out from reference TRBV14 and TRBJ2-7, the complete variable domain reads EAGVTQFPSHSVIEKGQTVTLRCDPISGHDNLYWYRRVMGKEIKFLLHFVKESKQDESGMPNNRFLAERTGGTYSTLKVQPAELEDSGVYFCASSPLFRDRTYEQYFGPGTRLTVT.

This clonotype was picked up many times. This chain uses TRBV4-3 with TRBJ1-1, with D perhaps matching TRBD1 (5 bases). The germline V gene encodes CDR1 LGHNA and CDR2 YSLEER. This CDR3 comprises 16 residues. V was clipped by 6 bases and J by 1 base, with 18 bases between them. The CDR3 protein is CASSPTYGAPNTEAFF. CDR3 DNA: TGCGCCAGCAGTCCGACGTATGGGGCTCCGAACACTGAAGCTTTCTTT.

V is TRBV6-2 or TRBV6-3 and J is TRBJ2-5, with TRBD2 matching 13 bases. Looked up from germline, CDR1 is MNHEY and CDR2 is SVGEGT. With V trimmed by 4 bases and J by 1 base, 3 bases remained unmatched. This CDR3 region has 16 residues. The CDR3 spells CASSSGTSGIQETQYF. CDR3 DNA sequence: TGTGCCAGCAGTTCTGGGACTAGCGGGATCCAAGAGACCCAGTACTTC.

This clonotype came up a few times. This chain connects TRBV18 to TRBJ2-1; the match to TRBD1 covers 10 bases. Trimming removed 4 bases from V and 8 bases from J; junction bases left unmatched: 5. This CDR3 has 14 residues. From germline, CDR1 is KGHSH and CDR2 LQKENI. In nucleotides, the CDR3 is TGTGCCAGCTCACAAACCGGGACAGGGGATGAGCAGTTCTTC. Translated, it gives CASSQTGTGDEQFF.

This clonotype came up many times. The chain carries TRBV25-1 and TRBJ2-4, with D tentatively TRBD1 or TRBD2 (5 bases each). CDR1 is MGHDK, CDR2 SYGVNS, per germline. The CDR3 sequence is 15 residues long. The V end lost 4 bases, the J end lost 0 bases, and 10 bases lay between the germline ends. This chain's CDR3 is CASSGTGTAKNIQYF. CDR3 coding DNA: TGTGCCAGCAGTGGAACCGGGACAGCCAAAAACATTCAGTACTTC.

The chain carries TRBV20-1 and TRBJ2-7; TRBD2 aligns across 8 bases. CDR1 DFQATT and CDR2 SNEGSKA come from the germline V gene (reference sequence). The CDR3 is 15 amino acids. Germline trimming cut 5 bases from V and 3 bases from J; bases unmatched to any gene: 12. The CDR3 is CSASDPGGVSYEQYF. The CDR3 DNA is TGCAGTGCTTCAGACCCCGGGGGGGTCAGCTACGAGCAGTACTTC.

This clonotype was seen more than once but under ten times. This chain connects TRBV2 to TRBJ1-4, with no clear D. CDR3 length: 13 residues. From germline, CDR1 is SNHLY and CDR2 FYNNEI. The germline V and J ends were trimmed by 7 bases and 2 bases, with 8 bases remaining between them. CDR3 nucleotides: TGTGCCAGCAAGAGTTGGACTAATGAAAAACTGTTTTTT. Protein sequence: CASKSWTNEKLFF.

The CDR3 DNA follows: TGTGCCAGCAGTGGACTAGCGGCCTACAATGAGCAGTTCTTC. Amino acid sequence: CASSGLAAYNEQFF. V and J are TRBV27 and TRBJ2-1; 10 bases are shared with TRBD2. Unmatched junction bases numbered 0, after V lost 5 bases and J lost 2 bases. The CDR3 covers 14 residues. CDR1 MNHEY and CDR2 SMNVEV come from the germline V gene (reference sequence).

The chain joins TRBV5-6 to TRBJ2-6, with D possibly matching TRBD1 (6 bases). CDR1 is SGHDT and CDR2 is YYEEEE in the germline V gene. This CDR3 spans 15 amino acids. The V gene lost 5 bases and the J gene lost 2 bases, with 11 bases spanning the gap. CDR3 amino acids: CASRFYRAGANVLTF. Here the CDR3 DNA reads TGTGCCAGCAGGTTTTACAGGGCTGGGGCCAACGTCCTGACTTTC.

The chain links TRBV7-9 to TRBJ2-7; tentatively, D is TRBD1 (6 bases). The CDR3 consists of 13 residues. V lost 5 bases to trimming and J lost 5 bases, with 13 bases between them. Looked up from germline, CDR1 is SEHNR and CDR2 is FQNEAQ (reference sequence). The CDR3 sequence: CASSPMDSHEQYF. The CDR3 coding sequence is TGTGCCAGCAGCCCAATGGACAGCCACGAGCAGTACTTC.

This clonotype has more than one count but fewer than ten. The chain is built from TRBV6-1 and TRBJ2-7; 7 positions agree with TRBD1. This CDR3 contains 15 residues. Germline V gives CDR1 MNHNS, CDR2 SASEGT. J gave up 0 bases and V 5 bases, and 7 bases lay outside the gene matches. The CDR3 DNA is TGTGCCAGCAGTCCTCGGGACAGCAGCTCCTACGAGCAGTACTTC. Translation: CASSPRDSSSYEQYF.

V is TRBV7-9 and J is TRBJ2-1, with TRBD2 matching over 9 bases. Unmatched junction bases numbered 5, after V lost 5 bases and J lost 15 bases. In germline, CDR1 is SEHNR, CDR2 FQNEAQ (reference sequence). The CDR3 has 11 residues. CDR3 amino acids: CASSAGTSPFF. For the CDR3, the DNA is TGTGCCAGCAGCGCCGGGACTAGCCCGTTCTTC.

This clonotype was counted a few times. The chain joins TRBV12-3 or TRBV12-4 to TRBJ1-6; D is possibly TRBD1 (5 bases). The ends were cut back, 8 bases at V and 9 bases at J, with 14 bases in the middle. This CDR3 is built from 13 residues. As DNA, the CDR3 is TGTGCCAGCCATTCGGGGGTTACTTCACCCCTCCACTTT. Encoded protein: CASHSGVTSPLHF.

This sequence joins TRBV20-1 and TRBJ2-3; 7 bases align to TRBD2. This CDR3 contains 14 residues. Unmatched junction bases numbered 7, after V lost 6 bases and J lost 1 base. CDR1 DFQATT and CDR2 SNEGSKA come from the germline V gene (reference sequence). The DNA for the CDR3 is TGCAGTGCGGCGGGCGGGAGCCGCACAGATACGCAGTATTTT. It specifies CSAAGGSRTDTQYF.